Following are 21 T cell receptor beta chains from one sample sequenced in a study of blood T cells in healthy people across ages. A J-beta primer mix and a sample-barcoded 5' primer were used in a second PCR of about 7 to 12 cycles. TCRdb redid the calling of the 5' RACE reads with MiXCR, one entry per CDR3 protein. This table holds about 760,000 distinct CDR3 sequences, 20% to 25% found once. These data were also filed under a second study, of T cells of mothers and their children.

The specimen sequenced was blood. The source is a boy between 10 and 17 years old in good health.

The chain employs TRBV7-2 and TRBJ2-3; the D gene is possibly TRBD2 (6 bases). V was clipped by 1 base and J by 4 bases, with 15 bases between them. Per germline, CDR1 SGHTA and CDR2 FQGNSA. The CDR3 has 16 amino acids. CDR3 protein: CASSLGQTGGADTQYF. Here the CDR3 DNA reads TGTGCCAGCAGCTTAGGGCAGACCGGCGGGGCAGATACGCAGTATTTT.

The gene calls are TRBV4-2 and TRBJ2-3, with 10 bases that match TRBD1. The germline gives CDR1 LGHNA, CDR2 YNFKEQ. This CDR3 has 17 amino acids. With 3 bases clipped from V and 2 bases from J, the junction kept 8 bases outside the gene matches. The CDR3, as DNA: TGTGCCAGCAGCCAGGGCGGGGGACAGGGGATCACAGATACGCAGTATTTT. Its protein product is CASSQGGGQGITDTQYF.

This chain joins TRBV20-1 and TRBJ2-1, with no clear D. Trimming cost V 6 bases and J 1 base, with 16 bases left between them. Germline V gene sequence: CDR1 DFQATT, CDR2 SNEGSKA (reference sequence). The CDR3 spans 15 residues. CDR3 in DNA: TGCAGTGCCGCCATTTCTACTCGTTCCTACAATGAGCAGTTCTTC. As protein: CSAAISTRSYNEQFF.

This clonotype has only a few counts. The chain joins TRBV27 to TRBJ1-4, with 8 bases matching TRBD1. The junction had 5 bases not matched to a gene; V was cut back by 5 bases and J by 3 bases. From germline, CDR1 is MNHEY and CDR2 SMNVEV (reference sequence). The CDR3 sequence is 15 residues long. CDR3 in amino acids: CASSTNRGSNEKLFF. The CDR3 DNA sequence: TGTGCCAGCAGTACCAACAGGGGGTCTAATGAAAAACTGTTTTTT.

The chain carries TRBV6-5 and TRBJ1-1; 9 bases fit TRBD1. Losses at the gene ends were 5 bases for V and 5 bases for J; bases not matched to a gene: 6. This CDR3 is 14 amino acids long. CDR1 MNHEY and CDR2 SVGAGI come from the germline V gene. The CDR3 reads CASSRQGGITEAFF. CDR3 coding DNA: TGTGCCAGCAGTCGACAGGGGGGGATAACTGAAGCTTTCTTT.

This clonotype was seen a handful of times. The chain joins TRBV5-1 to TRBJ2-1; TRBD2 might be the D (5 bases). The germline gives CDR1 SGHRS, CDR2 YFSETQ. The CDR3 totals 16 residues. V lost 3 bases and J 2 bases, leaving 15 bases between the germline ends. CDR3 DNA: TGCGCCAGCAGCTCCGACCTAACGGGAACCTACAATGAGCAGTTCTTC. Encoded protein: CASSSDLTGTYNEQFF. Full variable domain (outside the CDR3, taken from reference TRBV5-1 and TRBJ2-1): KAGVTQTPRYLIKTRGQQVTLSCSPISGHRSVSWYQQTPGQGLQFLFEYFSETQRNKGNFPGRFSGRQFSNSRSEMNVSTLELGDSALYLCASSSDLTGTYNEQFFGPGTRLTVL.

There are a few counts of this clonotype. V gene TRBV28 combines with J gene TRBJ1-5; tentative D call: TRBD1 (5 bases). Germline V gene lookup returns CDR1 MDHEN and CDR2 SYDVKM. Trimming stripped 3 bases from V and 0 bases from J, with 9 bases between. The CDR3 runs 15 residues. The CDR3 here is CASSLDIYSNQPQHF. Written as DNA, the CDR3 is TGTGCCAGCAGTTTGGACATTTATAGCAATCAGCCCCAGCATTTT.

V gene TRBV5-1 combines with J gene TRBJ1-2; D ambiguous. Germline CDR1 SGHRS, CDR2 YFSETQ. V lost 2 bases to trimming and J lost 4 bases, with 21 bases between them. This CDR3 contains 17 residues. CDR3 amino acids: CASSLGGGGYIRYGYTF. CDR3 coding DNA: TGCGCCAGCAGCTTAGGTGGCGGAGGGTATATACGCTATGGCTACACCTTC.

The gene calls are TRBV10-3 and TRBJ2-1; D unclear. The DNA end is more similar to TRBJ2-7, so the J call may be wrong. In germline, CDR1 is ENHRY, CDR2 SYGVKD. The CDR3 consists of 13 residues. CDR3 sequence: CAISDGDTYEQYF. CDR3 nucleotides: TGTGCCATCAGTGATGGGGATACCTACGAGCAGTACTTC.

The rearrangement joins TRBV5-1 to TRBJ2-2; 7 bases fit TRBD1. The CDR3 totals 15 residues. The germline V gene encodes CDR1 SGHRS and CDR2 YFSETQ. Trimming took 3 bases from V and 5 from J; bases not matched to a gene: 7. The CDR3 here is CASSSWTGSTGELFF. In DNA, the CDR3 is TGCGCCAGCAGCTCATGGACAGGCTCGACCGGGGAGCTGTTTTTT.

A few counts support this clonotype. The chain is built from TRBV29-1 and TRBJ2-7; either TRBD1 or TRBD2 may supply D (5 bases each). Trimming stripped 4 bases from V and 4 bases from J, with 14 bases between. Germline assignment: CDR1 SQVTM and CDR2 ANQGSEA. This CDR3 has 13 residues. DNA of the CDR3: TGCAGCGTTGGATTGAGGGGACGGTACGAGCAGTACTTC. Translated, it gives CSVGLRGRYEQYF.

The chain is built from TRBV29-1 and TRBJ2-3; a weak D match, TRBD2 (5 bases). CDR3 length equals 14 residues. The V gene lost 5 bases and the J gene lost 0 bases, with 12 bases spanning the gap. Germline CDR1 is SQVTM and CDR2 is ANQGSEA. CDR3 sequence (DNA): TGCAGCGTTAGGGAGAGGGAGAGCACAGATACGCAGTATTTT. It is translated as CSVRERESTDTQYF.

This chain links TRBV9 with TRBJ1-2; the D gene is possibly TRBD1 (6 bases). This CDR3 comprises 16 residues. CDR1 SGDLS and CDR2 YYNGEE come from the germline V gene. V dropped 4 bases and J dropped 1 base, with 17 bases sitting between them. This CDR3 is CASSSTSRDINYGYTF. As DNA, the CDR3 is TGTGCCAGCAGCTCCACATCCCGGGACATTAACTATGGCTACACCTTC.

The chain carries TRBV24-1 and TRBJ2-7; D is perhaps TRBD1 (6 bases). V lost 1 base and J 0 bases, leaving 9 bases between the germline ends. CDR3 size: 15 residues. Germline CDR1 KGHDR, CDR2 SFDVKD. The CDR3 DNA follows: TGTGCCACCAGTGATTTCGGGGACAACTCCTACGAGCAGTACTTC. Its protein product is CATSDFGDNSYEQYF.

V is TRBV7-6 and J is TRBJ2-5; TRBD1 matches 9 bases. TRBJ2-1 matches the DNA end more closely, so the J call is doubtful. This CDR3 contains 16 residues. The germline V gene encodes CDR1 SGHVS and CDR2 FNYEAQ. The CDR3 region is CASSLGDRGGIDEQFF. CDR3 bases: TGTGCCAGCAGCTTGGGCGACAGGGGGGGTATCGATGAGCAGTTCTTC.

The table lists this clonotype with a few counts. The chain's CDR3 is CASSLAGSGGYNEQFF. The DNA of the CDR3 is TGCGCCAGCAGCTTGGCCGGTAGCGGGGGGTACAATGAGCAGTTCTTC. This chain joins TRBV5-1 and TRBJ2-5, with 10 bases identical to TRBD2. The J call may be faulty, since TRBJ2-1 better matches the DNA end. The CDR3 runs 16 residues. CDR1 and CDR2 from the germline V gene are SGHRS and YFSETQ.

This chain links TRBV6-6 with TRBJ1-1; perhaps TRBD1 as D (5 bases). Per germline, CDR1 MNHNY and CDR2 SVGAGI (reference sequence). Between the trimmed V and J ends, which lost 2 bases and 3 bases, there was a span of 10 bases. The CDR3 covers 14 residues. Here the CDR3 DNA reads TGTGCCAGCAGTTACGGGGGTAAAGACACTGAAGCTTTCTTT. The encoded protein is CASSYGGKDTEAFF.

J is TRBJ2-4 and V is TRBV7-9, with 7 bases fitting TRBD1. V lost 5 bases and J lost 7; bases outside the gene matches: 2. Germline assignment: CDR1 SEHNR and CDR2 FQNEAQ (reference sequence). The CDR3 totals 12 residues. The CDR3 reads CASSRQGNIQYF. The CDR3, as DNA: TGTGCCAGCAGCAGACAGGGTAACATTCAGTACTTC.

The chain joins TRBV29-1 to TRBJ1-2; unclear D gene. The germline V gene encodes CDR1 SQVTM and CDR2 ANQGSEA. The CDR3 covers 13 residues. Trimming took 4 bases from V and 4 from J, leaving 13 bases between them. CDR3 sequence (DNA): TGCAGCGTTGGTCCGTTTGGGAGCTATGGCTACACCTTC. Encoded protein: CSVGPFGSYGYTF.

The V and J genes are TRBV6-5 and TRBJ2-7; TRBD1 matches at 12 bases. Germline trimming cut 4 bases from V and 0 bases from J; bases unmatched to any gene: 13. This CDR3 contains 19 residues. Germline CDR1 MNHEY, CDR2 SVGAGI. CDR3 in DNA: TGTGCCAGCAGTTTCGCCGGGACAGGGGGCTTTATTAGCTCCTACGAGCAGTACTTC. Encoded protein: CASSFAGTGGFISSYEQYF.

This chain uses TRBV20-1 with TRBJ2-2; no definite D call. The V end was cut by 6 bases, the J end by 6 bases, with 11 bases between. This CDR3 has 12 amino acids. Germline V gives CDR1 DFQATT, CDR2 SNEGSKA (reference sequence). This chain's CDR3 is CSAPAWSGELFF. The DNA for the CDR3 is TGCAGTGCCCCGGCTTGGTCCGGGGAGCTGTTTTTT.